Below, 13 T cell receptor beta chains from the same sample are listed, as sequenced in a study of cytomegalovirus exposure and HLA in healthy donors. This PCR relied on a set of 60 Vbeta primers and 13 Jbeta primers. The protocol was immunoSEQ multiplex PCR, while the TCRdb copy is restricted to in-frame clones and leaves out a portion. The data contain about 130,000 clones, less than 80% of them singletons. The specimen was PBMCs. The source of these receptors is a woman in her 50s in good health and CMV-seronegative.

The chain has TRBV14 and TRBJ2-7, with 9 bases that match TRBD2. V dropped 3 bases and J dropped 5; count of bases not matched to a gene: 14. The CDR3 runs to 17 residues. Per the germline V gene, CDR1 is SGHDN and CDR2 is FVKESK. The CDR3 DNA follows: TGTGCCAGCAGCCAGCCCACGGTCCTAGCGGGGCTCAACGAGCAGTACTTC. This translates into CASSQPTVLAGLNEQYF.

This chain joins TRBV28 and TRBJ1-5; D not resolved. This CDR3 contains 14 residues. Trimming stripped 4 bases from V and 1 base from J, with 8 bases between. Germline V gene sequence: CDR1 MDHEN, CDR2 SYDVKM. The chain's CDR3 is CASSYTASNQPQHF. The CDR3 region has the DNA TGTGCCAGCAGTTACACAGCCAGCAATCAGCCCCAGCATTTT.

The V and J genes are TRBV21-1 and TRBJ1-5. TRBV21-1 is designated a pseudogene. The CDR3 runs 17 residues. CDR3 sequence reads: CASSNGRKSSGNQPQHF. CDR3 nucleotide sequence: TGTGCCAGCAGCAACGGGAGGAAATCAAGTGGCAATCAGCCCCAGCATTTT.

V and J are TRBV5-1 and TRBJ2-3, with 12 bases identical to TRBD1. V was pared by 2 bases and J by 4 bases, with 8 bases of the junction left unmatched. The CDR3 sequence is 17 residues long. CDR1 is SGHRS and CDR2 is YFSETQ in the germline V gene. The CDR3 is CASSFALGTGGADTQYF. DNA of the CDR3: TGCGCCAGCAGCTTTGCCCTCGGGACAGGGGGCGCAGATACGCAGTATTTT.

The chain carries TRBV4-3 and TRBJ2-7, with no clear D. From germline, CDR1 is LGHNA and CDR2 YSLEER. The V and J ends lost 1 base and 7 bases respectively, with 11 bases between them. This CDR3 comprises 13 residues. CDR3 amino acids: CASSQARKLEQYF. DNA for the CDR3: TGCGCCAGCAGCCAAGCCAGGAAGCTAGAGCAGTACTTC.

The V gene is TRBV10-3, the J gene TRBJ2-3, with TRBD2 matching over 10 bases. Germline CDR1 and CDR2: ENHRY and SYGVKD. The CDR3 is 18 residues long. V trimming: 4 bases; J trimming: 3 bases; junction bases outside the gene matches: 13. The CDR3 bases are TGTGCCATCAGTGTCCCAGCGGGAGGGCCCCTTGGGACAGATACGCAGTATTTT. Its protein product is CAISVPAGGPLGTDTQYF.

The chain has TRBV7-9 and TRBJ2-1, with TRBD2 identical over 10 bases. In germline, CDR1 is SEHNR, CDR2 FQNEAQ (reference sequence). The V segment lost 6 bases and the J segment 8 bases; nucleotides outside the gene matches: 10. This CDR3 is built from 15 residues. CDR3 loop: CASRPLAGVGHEQFF. The CDR3 nucleotides read TGTGCCAGCAGACCGCTAGCGGGAGTGGGCCATGAGCAGTTCTTC.

This clone was observed a few times. The chain is built from TRBV29-1 and TRBJ2-2, with D perhaps TRBD1 (6 bases). The V gene lost 5 bases and the J gene lost 6 bases, with 19 bases spanning the gap. Germline V gene sequence: CDR1 SQVTM, CDR2 ANQGSEA. This CDR3 spans 15 amino acids. CDR3 in amino acids: CSVSFGRGVPGELFF. The DNA of the CDR3 is TGCAGCGTTAGCTTTGGCAGGGGAGTTCCCGGGGAGCTGTTTTTT.

This clone occurred once. The chain uses TRBV7-3 and TRBJ2-7; 9 nucleotides agree with TRBD1. Germline CDR1 is SGHTA and CDR2 is FQGTGA. The CDR3 is 13 residues long. Trimming removed 4 bases from V and 4 bases from J; junction bases left unmatched: 2. The CDR3 DNA follows: TGTGCCAGCAGCTCCGACAGGGGGTACGAGCAGTACTTC. The encoded protein is CASSSDRGYEQYF.

The rearrangement links TRBV18 to TRBJ2-7; 10 bases line up with TRBD1. This CDR3 has 17 amino acids. Germline CDR1 KGHSH, CDR2 LQKENI. V gave up 2 bases and J gave up 7 bases; unmatched junction bases: 14. CDR3 protein: CASSPFSVGTGVGEQYF. The CDR3 DNA reads as TGTGCCAGCTCACCATTTTCCGTCGGGACAGGGGTGGGTGAGCAGTACTTC.

This clone was counted a few times. CDR3 sequence: CASSDPDRANGYTF. CDR3 in DNA: TGTGCCAGCAGTGATCCCGACAGGGCCAATGGCTACACCTTC. The chain combines TRBV6-1 with TRBJ1-2; TRBD1 agrees at 7 bases. V lost 3 bases and J lost 6; bases outside the gene matches: 7. From germline, CDR1 is MNHNS and CDR2 SASEGT. There are 14 residues in the CDR3.

This clone has just one count. The same CDR3 can be traced to other DNA sequences in this sample. The chain is built from TRBV5-1 and TRBJ2-2, with no clear D. The ends were cut back, 0 bases at V and 1 base at J, with 4 bases in the middle. The germline CDR1 and CDR2 sequences are SGHRS and YFSETQ. CDR3 size: 14 residues. CDR3 sequence: CASSLGQNTGELFF. CDR3 nucleotides: TGCGCCAGCAGCTTGGGGCAGAACACCGGGGAGCTGTTTTTT.

The chain links TRBV6-4 to TRBJ2-2; no clear D. Per the germline V gene, CDR1 is MRHNA and CDR2 is SNTAGT. This CDR3 contains 14 residues. Trimming pared 7 bases from V and 6 bases from J, leaving 15 bases between. The CDR3 loop reads CASKPQSAAGELFF. In nucleotides, the CDR3 is TGTGCCAGCAAACCCCAGAGCGCGGCCGGGGAGCTGTTTTTT.